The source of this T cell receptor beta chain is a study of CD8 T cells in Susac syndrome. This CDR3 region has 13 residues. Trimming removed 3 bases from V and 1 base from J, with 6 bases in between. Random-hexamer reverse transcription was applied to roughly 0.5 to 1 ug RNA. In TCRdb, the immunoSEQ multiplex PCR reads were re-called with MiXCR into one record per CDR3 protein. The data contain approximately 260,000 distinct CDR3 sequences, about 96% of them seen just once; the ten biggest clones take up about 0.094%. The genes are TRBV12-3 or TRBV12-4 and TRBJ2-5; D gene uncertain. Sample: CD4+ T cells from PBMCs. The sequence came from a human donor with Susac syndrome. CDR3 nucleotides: TGTGCCAGCAGTTTTGGCAGCCAAGAGACCCAGTACTTC. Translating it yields CASSFGSQETQYF.